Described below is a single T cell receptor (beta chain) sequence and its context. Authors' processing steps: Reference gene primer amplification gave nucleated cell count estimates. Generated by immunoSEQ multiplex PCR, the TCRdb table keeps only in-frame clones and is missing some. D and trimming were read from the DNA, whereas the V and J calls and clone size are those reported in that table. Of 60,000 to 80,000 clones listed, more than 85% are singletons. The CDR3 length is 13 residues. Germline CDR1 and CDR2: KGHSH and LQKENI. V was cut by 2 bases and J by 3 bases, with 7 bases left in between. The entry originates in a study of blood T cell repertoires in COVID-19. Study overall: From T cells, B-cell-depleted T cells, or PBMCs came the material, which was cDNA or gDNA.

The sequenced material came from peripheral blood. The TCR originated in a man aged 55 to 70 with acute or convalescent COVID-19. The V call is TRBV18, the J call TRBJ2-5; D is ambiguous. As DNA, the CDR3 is TGTGCCAGCTCACCAGGCCCGAAAGAGACCCAGTACTTC. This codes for CASSPGPKETQYF.